This is a list of T cell receptor beta chains from one sample in a study of long-term antiretroviral therapy in people with HIV. This table comes from immunoSEQ multiplex PCR, and its TCRdb copy is limited to in-frame clones, with some not included. The profile covers about 21,000 clones, with 65% to 85% appearing a single time and 12% taken by the ten largest. The sequencing used unsorted PBMCs, collected about 1.8 years before starting antiretroviral therapy. The source of these receptors is a woman in her 40s with HIV. CDR3s include the opening cysteine and the closing phenylalanine or tryptophan. The order of the fields is V gene, CDR3 length, clone size, J gene, D gene, CDR3 DNA, CDR3 protein. A D gene is named only where the DNA matches it firmly. Size tells how often a clone was seen (once, few, many) or the class of an expanded clone, and some rows leave it out.

V: TRBV19
length: 16
size: .
J: TRBJ1-3
D: .
DNA: TGTGCCAGTAGTATTCAGGGAGCAAACTCTGGAAACACCATATATTTT
CDR3: CASSIQGANSGNTIYF

V: TRBV5-1
length: 16
size: .
J: TRBJ2-2
D: .
DNA: TGCGCCAGCAGCTTGTGGGTCCCACCGAACACCGGGGAGCTGTTTTTT
CDR3: CASSLWVPPNTGELFF

V: TRBV7-9
length: 15
size: .
J: TRBJ2-5
D: TRBD2
DNA: TGTGCCACCACGAGGCTAGCGGGAGCCCAAGAGACCCAGTACTTC
CDR3: CATTRLAGAQETQYF

V: TRBV7-9
length: 12
size: .
J: TRBJ2-1
D: .
DNA: TGTGCCAGCAGCTGGGACCGAGAAGAGCAGTTCTTC
CDR3: CASSWDREEQFF

V: TRBV19
length: 13
size: .
J: TRBJ1-2
D: .
DNA: TGTGCCAGTAGTATAACCTTATATGGGGGCTACACCTTC
CDR3: CASSITLYGGYTF

V: TRBV9
length: 14
size: .
J: TRBJ1-4
D: .
DNA: TGTGCCAGCAGCGTCGGGGGGCGCGGGGAAAAACTGTTTTTT
CDR3: CASSVGGRGEKLFF

V: TRBV18
length: 14
size: .
J: TRBJ2-7
D: .
DNA: TGTGCCAGCTCACCCAGGGGCCCCCTCTACGAGCAGTACTTC
CDR3: CASSPRGPLYEQYF

V: TRBV29-1
length: 13
size: .
J: TRBJ2-5
D: .
DNA: TGCAGCGTTGAGTTCGGGGTGAAAGAGACCCAGTACTTC
CDR3: CSVEFGVKETQYF

V: TRBV6-5
length: 13
size: .
J: TRBJ2-7
D: .
DNA: TGTGCCAGCAGGGGGAAGGGGACCTACGAGCAGTACTTC
CDR3: CASRGKGTYEQYF

V: TRBV2
length: 17
size: .
J: TRBJ2-1
D: .
DNA: TGTGCCAGCAGTGAAGTGGCGGGGAGGGGGTCCTACAATGAGCAGTTCTTC
CDR3: CASSEVAGRGSYNEQFF

V: TRBV5-1
length: 15
size: .
J: TRBJ2-3
D: TRBD2
DNA: TGCGCCAGCAGCATCGGGACTAGCTCCACAGATACGCAGTATTTT
CDR3: CASSIGTSSTDTQYF

V: TRBV6-6
length: 14
size: .
J: TRBJ2-3
D: TRBD2
DNA: TGTGCCAGTAGATTTTCCGGGACTAGCGATACGCAGTATTTT
CDR3: CASRFSGTSDTQYF

V: TRBV5-6
length: 15
size: few
J: TRBJ1-2
D: TRBD1
DNA: TGTGCCAGCAGCTTGGGACAGGGGGTTAACTATGGCTACACCTTC
CDR3: CASSLGQGVNYGYTF

V: TRBV5-1
length: 15
size: .
J: TRBJ2-7
D: TRBD2
DNA: TGCGCCAGCAGCTTGCCTAGCGGGAGTCTTAACGAGCAGTACTTC
CDR3: CASSLPSGSLNEQYF

V: TRBV12-5
length: 14
size: once
J: TRBJ2-1
D: TRBD2
DNA: TGTGCTAGCGCAAATGCGGGAGAGTACAATGAGCAGTTCTTC
CDR3: CASANAGEYNEQFF

V: TRBV18
length: 15
size: .
J: TRBJ1-4
D: .
DNA: TGTGCCAGCTCCCCCGGCGGGTCAACTAATGAAAAACTGTTTTTT
CDR3: CASSPGGSTNEKLFF

V: TRBV18
length: 14
size: few
J: TRBJ2-7
D: TRBD1
DNA: TGTGCCAGCTCACTACTGACAGGGGGATACGAGCAGTACTTC
CDR3: CASSLLTGGYEQYF

V: TRBV4-2
length: 17
size: .
J: TRBJ1-1
D: .
DNA: TGTGCCAGCAGCCAATTCGGGCTAGGGGGAACGGACACTGAAGCTTTCTTT
CDR3: CASSQFGLGGTDTEAFF

V: TRBV6-1
length: 15
size: .
J: TRBJ2-1
D: .
DNA: TGTGCCAGCAGTGAAGACGGGACATATGACAATGAGCAGTTCTTC
CDR3: CASSEDGTYDNEQFF

V: TRBV7-2
length: 16
size: .
J: TRBJ2-5
D: TRBD2
DNA: TGTGCCAGCAGCCCGGCCGGGGCGGGAGTATCGGAGACCCAGTACTTC
CDR3: CASSPAGAGVSETQYF

V: TRBV5-1
length: 13
size: .
J: TRBJ2-1
D: .
DNA: TGCGCCAGCAGCCTGGGCGTAAACAATGAGCAGTTCTTC
CDR3: CASSLGVNNEQFF

V: TRBV25-1
length: 12
size: once
J: TRBJ2-1
D: .
DNA: TGTGCCAGCAGTGACAGGGTTTATGAGCAGTTCTTC
CDR3: CASSDRVYEQFF

V: TRBV10-3
length: 15
size: .
J: TRBJ2-2
D: .
DNA: TGTGCCATCAGTGCCAGCGGAGCGAACACCGGGGAGCTGTTTTTT
CDR3: CAISASGANTGELFF

V: TRBV9
length: 15
size: .
J: TRBJ1-5
D: .
DNA: TGTGCCAGCAGCGTCGGGGGGTATGGCAATCAGCCCCAGCATTTT
CDR3: CASSVGGYGNQPQHF

V: TRBV5-1
length: 14
size: once
J: TRBJ2-7
D: TRBD1
DNA: TGCGCCAGCAGCTTTGGGACAGGGGATTACGAGCAGTACTTC
CDR3: CASSFGTGDYEQYF

V: TRBV19
length: 13
size: .
J: TRBJ1-1
D: .
DNA: TGTGCCAGTAGTATATACGGGAACACTGAAGCTTTCTTT
CDR3: CASSIYGNTEAFF

V: TRBV2
length: 16
size: .
J: TRBJ2-7
D: .
DNA: TGTGCCAGCAGCGGGTCTGAGGGAGGCTTAACCTACGAGCAGTACTTC
CDR3: CASSGSEGGLTYEQYF

V: TRBV9
length: 14
size: .
J: TRBJ2-7
D: .
DNA: TGTGCCAGCAGCGTAGGAGGGCTGGGAGACGAGCAGTACTTC
CDR3: CASSVGGLGDEQYF

V: TRBV7-9
length: 13
size: .
J: TRBJ1-1
D: .
DNA: TGCGCCAGCAGCATGGACAGCATCACTGAAGCTTTCTTT
CDR3: CASSMDSITEAFF

V: TRBV11-2
length: 14
size: .
J: TRBJ2-7
D: .
DNA: TGTGCCAGCAGCTTAATGACCGGCCCCTACGAGCAGTACTTC
CDR3: CASSLMTGPYEQYF

V: TRBV5-6
length: 14
size: .
J: TRBJ1-1
D: .
DNA: TGTGCCAGCAGCGACGGACGGATGAACACTGAAGCTTTCTTT
CDR3: CASSDGRMNTEAFF

V: TRBV27
length: 18
size: .
J: TRBJ1-6
D: .
DNA: TGTGCCAGCAGTCTCTCCGCAAGGGGCGGGTCCTATAATTCACCCCTCCACTTT
CDR3: CASSLSARGGSYNSPLHF

V: TRBV4-2
length: 10
size: once
J: TRBJ2-4
D: .
DNA: TGTGCCAGCAGCCAAGATAAGGAGAACTTC
CDR3: CASSQDKENF

V: TRBV5-4
length: 16
size: few
J: TRBJ1-4
D: TRBD1
DNA: TGTGCCAGCAGCTTGTCCGGCGGGACAGGGCGTGAAAAACTGTTTTTT
CDR3: CASSLSGGTGREKLFF

V: TRBV4-3
length: 14
size: .
J: TRBJ1-2
D: TRBD1
DNA: TGCGCCAGCAGCCCGTCCGGGACAGTGAATGGCTACACCTTC
CDR3: CASSPSGTVNGYTF

V: TRBV11-2
length: 12
size: once
J: TRBJ2-5
D: TRBD2
DNA: TGTGCCAGCAGCCCGGGAGGAAAGACCCAGTACTTC
CDR3: CASSPGGKTQYF

V: TRBV10-3
length: 15
size: .
J: TRBJ1-2
D: .
DNA: TGTGCCATCAGTGAGATGGGGCAGGCGTCCTATGGCTACACCTTT
CDR3: CAISEMGQASYGYTF

V: TRBV25-1
length: 13
size: .
J: TRBJ2-7
D: TRBD1
DNA: TGTGCCAGCAGCCGGACAGGGGTTATCGAGCAGTACTTC
CDR3: CASSRTGVIEQYF

V: TRBV5-4
length: 12
size: .
J: TRBJ1-1
D: .
DNA: TGTGCCAGCAGCTTTACGAACACTGAAGCTTTCTTT
CDR3: CASSFTNTEAFF

V: TRBV6-5
length: 15
size: .
J: TRBJ2-2
D: .
DNA: TGTGCCAGCAGTTACTCCTTCTTGAACACCGGGGAGCTGTTTTTT
CDR3: CASSYSFLNTGELFF

V: TRBV7-2
length: 15
size: few
J: TRBJ2-5
D: .
DNA: TGTGCCAGCAGTAAAGGGGGGCGAGTCCCAGAGACCCAGTACTTC
CDR3: CASSKGGRVPETQYF

V: TRBV19
length: 16
size: .
J: TRBJ1-6
D: .
DNA: TGTGCCAGTAGTAAGTGGGATGGCGGCTATAATTCACCCCTCCACTTT
CDR3: CASSKWDGGYNSPLHF

V: TRBV5-1
length: 15
size: .
J: TRBJ1-5
D: .
DNA: TGCGCCAGCAGCTTGGAGGGGGTTGGCAATCAGCCCCAGCATTTT
CDR3: CASSLEGVGNQPQHF

V: TRBV28
length: 16
size: .
J: TRBJ2-7
D: TRBD2
DNA: TGTGCCAGCAGTCCGGGACTAGCGGGGGGAGTATACGAGCAGTACTTC
CDR3: CASSPGLAGGVYEQYF

V: TRBV4-1
length: 15
size: few
J: TRBJ1-2
D: .
DNA: TGCGCCAGCAGCCAAGAAGGCCGACAGAGCTATGGCTACACCTTC
CDR3: CASSQEGRQSYGYTF

V: TRBV15
length: 15
size: .
J: TRBJ2-5
D: TRBD2
DNA: TGTGCCACCAGCGACGGCGGGAGGGGAGGGGAGACCCAGTACTTC
CDR3: CATSDGGRGGETQYF

V: TRBV5-6
length: 16
size: .
J: TRBJ1-1
D: TRBD1
DNA: TGTGCCAGCAGCTTCGGACAGGGGTTCATGAACACTGAAGCTTTCTTT
CDR3: CASSFGQGFMNTEAFF

V: TRBV9
length: 14
size: .
J: TRBJ1-1
D: .
DNA: TGTGCCAGCAGCGAGCAGGGAGCGGACACTGAAGCTTTCTTT
CDR3: CASSEQGADTEAFF

V: TRBV2
length: 17
size: .
J: TRBJ2-5
D: .
DNA: TGTGCCAGCAGAAGCCCACGCCAGGGGGAGGGAAGGCAGACCCAGTACTTC
CDR3: CASRSPRQGEGRQTQYF

V: TRBV2
length: 15
size: .
J: TRBJ2-3
D: .
DNA: TGTGCCAGCAGTGTGGGATCGGGTGGCACAGATACGCAGTATTTT
CDR3: CASSVGSGGTDTQYF

V: TRBV4-1
length: 18
size: .
J: TRBJ2-1
D: .
DNA: TGCGCCAGCAGCCCAACTAATTTTATCGGAAATGCCTACAATGAGCAGTTCTTC
CDR3: CASSPTNFIGNAYNEQFF

V: TRBV28
length: 13
size: .
J: TRBJ1-2
D: .
DNA: TGTGCCAGCAGCCCCCGGACTAACTATGGCTACACCTTC
CDR3: CASSPRTNYGYTF

V: TRBV19
length: 12
size: .
J: TRBJ2-7
D: .
DNA: TGTGCCAGTAGTAGAGATACCTACGAGCAGTACTTC
CDR3: CASSRDTYEQYF

V: TRBV29-1
length: 14
size: once
J: TRBJ2-5
D: .
DNA: TGCAGCGTCCGAGGTCAGGGGTCTCAAGAGACCCAGTACTTC
CDR3: CSVRGQGSQETQYF

V: TRBV10-1
length: 13
size: .
J: TRBJ2-1
D: .
DNA: TGCGCCAGCAGCACCGGGACAAGCAATGAGCAGTTCTTC
CDR3: CASSTGTSNEQFF